The rows below give T cell receptor beta chains drawn from one sample of a study of CD8 T cells in ankylosing spondylitis. TCRdb ran MiXCR on the 5' RACE reads and lists one entry per CDR3 protein. The top ten hold roughly 9% of the sample, which has a few hundred thousand distinct CDR3 sequences, approximately 10% seen once. The sample consisted of blood, either unsorted or a sorted T cell fraction (not recorded which). These receptors were obtained from a female donor with ankylosing spondylitis or in good health (not recorded which). Each CDR3 is given with its conserved first and last residue. D genes are given only for firm matches. Rows may omit the clone size; those that give it use once, few, many or a size class.

clone size	V gene	J gene	D gene	CDR3 protein	CDR3 DNA
NA	TRBV7-3	TRBJ2-3	NA	CASSFSGFEGDTQYF	TGTGCCAGCAGCTTTAGCGGATTCGAGGGGGATACGCAGTATTTT
many	TRBV5-6	TRBJ1-1	TRBD1	CASSLPGQGNTEAFF	TGTGCCAGCAGCTTGCCGGGACAGGGGAACACTGAAGCTTTCTTT
many	TRBV10-3	TRBJ2-2	NA	CAISVGGANTGELFF	TGTGCCATCAGTGTGGGGGGCGCGAACACCGGGGAGCTGTTTTTT
many	TRBV5-1	TRBJ1-2	NA	CASSLAPGPHGYTF	TGCGCCAGCAGCTTGGCCCCTGGTCCGCATGGCTACACCTTC
many	TRBV10-2	TRBJ2-7	TRBD1	CASSESKGQGGEQYF	TGCGCCAGCAGTGAGTCGAAGGGACAGGGGGGGGAGCAGTACTTC
many	TRBV10-3	TRBJ2-1	NA	CAIGSQNNEQFF	TGTGCCATCGGTTCACAGAACAATGAGCAGTTCTTC
few	TRBV20-1	TRBJ1-6	TRBD1	CSARSPQGAGSPLHF	TGCAGTGCTAGGTCTCCCCAGGGGGCCGGTTCACCCCTCCACTTT
few	TRBV5-1	TRBJ2-6	NA	CASSRQSGANVLTF	TGCGCCAGCAGCCGCCAATCCGGGGCCAACGTCCTGACTTTC
few	TRBV6-1	TRBJ2-1	NA	CASSPEDSSYNEQFF	TGTGCCAGCAGTCCGGAGGACAGTTCCTACAATGAGCAGTTCTTC
many	TRBV12-3/TRBV12-4	TRBJ1-2	NA	CASSLGHNYGYTF	TGTGCCAGCAGTTTAGGACACAACTATGGCTACACCTTC
many	TRBV29-1	TRBJ2-2	NA	CSVVRANGELFF	TGCAGCGTTGTAAGGGCGAACGGGGAGCTGTTTTTT
few	TRBV5-5	TRBJ2-2	TRBD1	CASGTGDTGELFF	TGTGCCAGCGGGACAGGGGATACCGGGGAGCTGTTTTTT
many	TRBV12-3/TRBV12-4	TRBJ1-2	NA	CASKPDRHGYTF	TGTGCCAGCAAACCCGACAGGCACGGCTACACCTTC
NA	TRBV16	TRBJ2-7	NA	CASSPLGGGTYEQYF	TGTGCCAGCAGCCCCTTGGGAGGGGGAACCTACGAGCAGTACTTC
many	TRBV7-8	TRBJ2-7	NA	CASSLAHEQYF	TGTGCCAGCAGCTTAGCCCATGAGCAGTACTTC
many	TRBV28	TRBJ1-4	NA	CASSLVRAPNEKLFF	TGTGCCAGCAGTTTAGTCCGGGCCCCTAATGAAAAACTGTTTTTT
many	TRBV18	TRBJ2-1	NA	CASSPGVFLRNEQFF	TGTGCCAGCTCACCAGGCGTTTTTCTTAGGAATGAGCAGTTCTTC
many	TRBV5-4	TRBJ2-2	TRBD2	CASSFFSGANTGELFF	TGTGCCAGCAGCTTTTTTAGCGGGGCGAACACCGGGGAGCTGTTTTTT
NA	TRBV5-1	TRBJ2-1	NA	CASRPEGTYNEQFF	TGCGCCAGCAGACCCGAGGGCACCTACAATGAGCAGTTCTTC
many	TRBV5-4	TRBJ2-1	TRBD2	CASSSGLAGGPIYNEQFF	TGTGCCAGCAGCAGCGGACTAGCGGGGGGGCCTATTTACAATGAGCAGTTCTTC
many	TRBV12-3/TRBV12-4	TRBJ2-1	NA	CASSLVMYNEQFF	TGTGCCAGCAGCCTGGTGATGTACAATGAGCAGTTCTTC
many	TRBV12-3/TRBV12-4	TRBJ2-7	TRBD1	CASQGQGNYEQYF	TGTGCCAGTCAGGGACAGGGAAACTACGAGCAGTACTTC
NA	TRBV7-2	TRBJ2-1	NA	CASSLGGRLGEQFF	TGTGCCAGCAGCTTAGGGGGCCGGCTAGGCGAGCAGTTCTTC
few	TRBV10-3	TRBJ2-3	NA	CAISESTRGSTDTQYF	TGTGCCATCAGTGAGTCTACGCGGGGCAGCACAGATACGCAGTATTTT
few	TRBV27	TRBJ2-7	NA	CASTPAPTGSRHEQYF	TGTGCCAGCACTCCCGCGCCAACGGGGAGTCGCCACGAGCAGTACTTC
many	TRBV4-1	TRBJ2-3	NA	CASSQPVGTDTQYF	TGCGCCAGCAGCCAACCGGTGGGCACAGATACGCAGTATTTT
many	TRBV28	TRBJ1-4	NA	CAIFGPAGKLFF	TGTGCCATTTTTGGCCCGGCGGGAAAACTGTTTTTT
few	TRBV20-1	TRBJ1-1	TRBD1	CSAPGQGRITEAFF	TGCAGTGCTCCGGGACAGGGGCGAATAACTGAAGCTTTCTTT
few	TRBV27	TRBJ2-1	TRBD2	CASRKWGGEQFF	TGTGCCAGCAGGAAATGGGGGGGTGAGCAGTTCTTC
NA	TRBV29-1	TRBJ2-1	TRBD2	CSVEPSGGSYNEQFF	TGCAGCGTTGAGCCTAGCGGGGGGTCCTACAATGAGCAGTTCTTC
NA	TRBV5-5	TRBJ2-2	TRBD1	CASSLTGVGTGELFF	TGTGCCAGCAGCTTGACAGGGGTGGGCACCGGGGAGCTGTTTTTT